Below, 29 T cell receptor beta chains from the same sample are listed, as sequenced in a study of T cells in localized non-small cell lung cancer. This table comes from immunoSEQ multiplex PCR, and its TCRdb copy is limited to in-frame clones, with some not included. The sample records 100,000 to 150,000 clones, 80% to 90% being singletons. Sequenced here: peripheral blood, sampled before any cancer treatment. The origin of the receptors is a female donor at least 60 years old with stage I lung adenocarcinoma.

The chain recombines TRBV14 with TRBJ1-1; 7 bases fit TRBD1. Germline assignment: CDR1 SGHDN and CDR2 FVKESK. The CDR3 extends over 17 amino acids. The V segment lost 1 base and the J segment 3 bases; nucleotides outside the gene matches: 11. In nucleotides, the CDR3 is TGTGCCAGCAGCCAAGTGTACAGGGGAATACGGGACACTGAAGCTTTCTTT. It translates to CASSQVYRGIRDTEAFF.

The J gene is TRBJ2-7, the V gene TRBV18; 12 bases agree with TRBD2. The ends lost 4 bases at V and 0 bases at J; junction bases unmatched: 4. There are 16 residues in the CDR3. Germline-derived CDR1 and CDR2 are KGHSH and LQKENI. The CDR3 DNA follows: TGTGCCAGCTCACTATTGACTAGCGGGAGCTCCTACGAGCAGTACTTC. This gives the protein CASSLLTSGSSYEQYF.

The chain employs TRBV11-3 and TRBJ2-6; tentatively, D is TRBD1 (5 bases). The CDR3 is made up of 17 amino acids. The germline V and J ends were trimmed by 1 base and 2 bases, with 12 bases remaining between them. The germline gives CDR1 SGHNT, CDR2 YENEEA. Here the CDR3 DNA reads TGTGCCAGCAGCTTAGGGATCCCAGGGCCTGGGGCCAACGTCCTGACTTTC. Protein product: CASSLGIPGPGANVLTF. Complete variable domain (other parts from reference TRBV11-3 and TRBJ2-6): EAGVVQSPRYKIIEKKQPVAFWCNPISGHNTLYWYLQNLGQGPELLIRYENEEAVDDSQLPKDRFSAERLKGVDSTLKIQPAELGDSAVYLCASSLGIPGPGANVLTFGAGSRLTVL.

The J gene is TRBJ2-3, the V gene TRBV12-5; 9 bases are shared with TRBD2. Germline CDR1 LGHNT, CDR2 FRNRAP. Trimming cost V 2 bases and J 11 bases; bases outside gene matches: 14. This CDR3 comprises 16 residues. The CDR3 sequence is CASGLPAGGLASRQYF. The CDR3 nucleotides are TGTGCTAGTGGTTTGCCCGCGGGAGGGCTAGCCAGTCGGCAGTATTTT.

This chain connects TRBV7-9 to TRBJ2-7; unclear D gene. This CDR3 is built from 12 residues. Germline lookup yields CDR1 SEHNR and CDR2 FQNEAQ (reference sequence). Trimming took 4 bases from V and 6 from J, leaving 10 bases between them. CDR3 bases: TGTGCCAGCAGCTCAGACTGGCGCGAGCAGTACTTC. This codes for CASSSDWREQYF.

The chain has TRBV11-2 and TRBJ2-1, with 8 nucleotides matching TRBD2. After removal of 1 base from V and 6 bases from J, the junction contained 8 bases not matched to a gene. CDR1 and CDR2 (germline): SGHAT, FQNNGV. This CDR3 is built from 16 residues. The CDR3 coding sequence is TGTGCCAGCAGCTTAGGCCTTAGCGGGATCATCAATGAGCAGTTCTTC. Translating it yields CASSLGLSGIINEQFF.

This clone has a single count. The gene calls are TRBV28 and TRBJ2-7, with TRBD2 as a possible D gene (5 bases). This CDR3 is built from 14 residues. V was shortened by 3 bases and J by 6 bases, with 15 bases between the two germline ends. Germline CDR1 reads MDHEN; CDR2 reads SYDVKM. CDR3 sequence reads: CASSLTSGWSEQYF. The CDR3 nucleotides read TGTGCCAGCAGTTTGACCTCGGGGTGGAGCGAGCAGTACTTC.

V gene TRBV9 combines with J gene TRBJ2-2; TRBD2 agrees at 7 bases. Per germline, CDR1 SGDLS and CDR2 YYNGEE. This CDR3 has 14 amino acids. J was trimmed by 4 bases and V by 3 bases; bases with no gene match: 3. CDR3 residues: CASSGGLFTGELFF. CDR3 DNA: TGTGCCAGCAGCGGGGGACTATTCACCGGGGAGCTGTTTTTT.

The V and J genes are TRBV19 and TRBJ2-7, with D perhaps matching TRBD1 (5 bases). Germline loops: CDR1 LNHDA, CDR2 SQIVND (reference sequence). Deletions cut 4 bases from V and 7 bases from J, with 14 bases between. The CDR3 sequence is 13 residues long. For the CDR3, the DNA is TGTGCCAGTAGTACCCCCAAGGGGCAGGAGCAGTACTTC. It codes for CASSTPKGQEQYF.

CDR3 protein: CASSLLGKSSYEQYF. DNA for the CDR3: TGTGCCAGCAGTTTACTGGGGAAAAGCTCCTACGAGCAGTACTTC. This chain uses TRBV27 with TRBJ2-7; D unresolved. The CDR3 spans 15 residues. CDR1 and CDR2 (germline): MNHEY, SMNVEV (reference sequence). The V and J ends lost 2 bases and 0 bases respectively, with 11 bases between them.

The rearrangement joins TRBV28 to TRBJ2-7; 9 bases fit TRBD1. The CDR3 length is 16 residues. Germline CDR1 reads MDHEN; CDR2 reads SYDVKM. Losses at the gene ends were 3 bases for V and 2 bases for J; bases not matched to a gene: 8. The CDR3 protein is CASSLGTGFYPYEQYF. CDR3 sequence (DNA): TGTGCCAGCAGTTTGGGGACAGGGTTCTACCCCTACGAGCAGTACTTC.

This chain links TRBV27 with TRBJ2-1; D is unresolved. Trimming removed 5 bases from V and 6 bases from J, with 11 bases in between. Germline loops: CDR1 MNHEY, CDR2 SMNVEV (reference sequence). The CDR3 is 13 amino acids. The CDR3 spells CASSPLTSNEQFF. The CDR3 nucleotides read TGTGCCAGCAGTCCCCTAACCTCCAATGAGCAGTTCTTC.

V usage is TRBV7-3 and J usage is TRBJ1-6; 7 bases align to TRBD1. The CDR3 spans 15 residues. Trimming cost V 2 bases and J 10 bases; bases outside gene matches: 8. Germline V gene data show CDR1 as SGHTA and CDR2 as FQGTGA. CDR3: CASSLFPTGPSPLHF. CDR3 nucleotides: TGTGCCAGCAGCTTATTCCCGACAGGGCCCTCACCCCTCCACTTT.

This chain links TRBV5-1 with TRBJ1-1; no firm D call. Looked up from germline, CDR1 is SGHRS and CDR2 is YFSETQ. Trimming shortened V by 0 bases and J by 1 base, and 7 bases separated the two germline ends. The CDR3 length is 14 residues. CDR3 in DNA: TGCGCCAGCAGCTTGGCCAAATCGAACACTGAAGCTTTCTTT. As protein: CASSLAKSNTEAFF.

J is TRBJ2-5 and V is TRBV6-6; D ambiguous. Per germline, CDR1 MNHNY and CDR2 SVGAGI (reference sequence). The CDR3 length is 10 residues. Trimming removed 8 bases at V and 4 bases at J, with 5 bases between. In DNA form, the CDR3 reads TGTGCCAGCGCGCGAGAGACCCAGTACTTC. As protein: CASARETQYF.

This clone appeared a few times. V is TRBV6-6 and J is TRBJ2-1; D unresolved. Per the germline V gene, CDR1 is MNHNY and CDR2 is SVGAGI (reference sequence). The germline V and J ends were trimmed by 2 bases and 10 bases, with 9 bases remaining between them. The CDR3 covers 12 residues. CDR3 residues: CASSYLFAEQFF. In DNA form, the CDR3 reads TGTGCCAGCAGTTACCTCTTCGCGGAGCAGTTCTTC.

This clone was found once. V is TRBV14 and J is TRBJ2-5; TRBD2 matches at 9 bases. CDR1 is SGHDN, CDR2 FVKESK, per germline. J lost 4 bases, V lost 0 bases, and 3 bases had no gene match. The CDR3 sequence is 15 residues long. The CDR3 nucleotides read TGTGCCAGCAGCCAAGATATAGCGGGAGCAGAGACCCAGTACTTC. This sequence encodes CASSQDIAGAETQYF.

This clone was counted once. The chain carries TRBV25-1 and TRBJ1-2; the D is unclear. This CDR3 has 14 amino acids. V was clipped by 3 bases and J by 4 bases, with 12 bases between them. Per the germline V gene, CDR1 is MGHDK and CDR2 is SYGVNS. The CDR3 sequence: CASSDRTELYGYTF. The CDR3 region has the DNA TGTGCCAGCAGTGATCGGACCGAACTCTATGGCTACACCTTC.

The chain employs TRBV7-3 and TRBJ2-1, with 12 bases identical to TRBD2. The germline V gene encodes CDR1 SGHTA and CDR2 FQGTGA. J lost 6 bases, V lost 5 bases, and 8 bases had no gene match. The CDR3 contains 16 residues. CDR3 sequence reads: CASSPWTSGNANEQFF. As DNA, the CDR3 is TGTGCCAGCAGCCCTTGGACTAGCGGGAATGCCAATGAGCAGTTCTTC.

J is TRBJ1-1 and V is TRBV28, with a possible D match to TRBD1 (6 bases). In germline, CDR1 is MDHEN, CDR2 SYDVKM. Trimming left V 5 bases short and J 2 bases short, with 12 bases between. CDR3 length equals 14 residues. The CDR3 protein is CASSLPRGNTEAFF. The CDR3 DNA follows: TGTGCCAGCAGTCTCCCCAGGGGTAACACTGAAGCTTTCTTT.

The CDR3 DNA follows: TGTGCCAGCAGACTACAGGGAATTCCCTACGAGCAGTACTTC. This sequence encodes CASRLQGIPYEQYF. This sequence joins TRBV6-5 and TRBJ2-7; TRBD1 might be the D (6 bases). In germline, CDR1 is MNHEY, CDR2 SVGAGI. This CDR3 is 14 amino acids long. Trimming stripped 6 bases from V and 2 bases from J, with 14 bases between.

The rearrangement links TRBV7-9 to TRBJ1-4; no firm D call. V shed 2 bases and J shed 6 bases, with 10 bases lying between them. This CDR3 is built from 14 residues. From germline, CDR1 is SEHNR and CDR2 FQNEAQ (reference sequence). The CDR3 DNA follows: TGTGCCAGCAGCTTACTGCTGGATCATGAAAAACTGTTTTTT. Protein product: CASSLLLDHEKLFF. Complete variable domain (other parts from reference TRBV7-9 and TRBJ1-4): DTGVSQNPRHKITKRGQNVTFRCDPISEHNRLYWYRQTLGQGPEFLTYFQNEAQLEKSRLLSDRFSAERPKGSFSTLEIQRTEQGDSAMYLCASSLLLDHEKLFFGSGTQLSVL.

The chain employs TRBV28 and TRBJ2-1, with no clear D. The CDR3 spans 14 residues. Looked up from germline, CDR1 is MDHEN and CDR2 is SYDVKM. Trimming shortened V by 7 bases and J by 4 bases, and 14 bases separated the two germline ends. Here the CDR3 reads CASTLGPNYNEQFF. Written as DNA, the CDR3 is TGTGCCAGCACCCTGGGTCCCAATTACAATGAGCAGTTCTTC.

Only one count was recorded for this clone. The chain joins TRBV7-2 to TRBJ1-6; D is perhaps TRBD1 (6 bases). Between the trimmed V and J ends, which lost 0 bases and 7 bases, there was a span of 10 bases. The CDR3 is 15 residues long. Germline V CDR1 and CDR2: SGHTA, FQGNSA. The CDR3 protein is CASSLAGTRNSPLHF. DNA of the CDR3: TGTGCCAGCAGCTTAGCAGGGACAAGAAATTCACCCCTCCACTTT.

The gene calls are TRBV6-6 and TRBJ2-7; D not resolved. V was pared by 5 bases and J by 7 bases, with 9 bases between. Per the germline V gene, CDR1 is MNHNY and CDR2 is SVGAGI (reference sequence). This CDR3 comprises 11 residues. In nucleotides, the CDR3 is TGTGCCAGCAGTCGCTTAGAGGAGCAGTACTTC. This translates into CASSRLEEQYF.

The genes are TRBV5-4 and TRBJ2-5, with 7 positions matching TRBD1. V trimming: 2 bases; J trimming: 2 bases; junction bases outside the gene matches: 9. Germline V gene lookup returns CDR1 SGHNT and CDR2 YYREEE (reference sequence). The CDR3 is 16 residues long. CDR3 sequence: CASSFSLGTAQETQYF. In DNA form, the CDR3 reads TGTGCCAGCAGCTTTAGCCTAGGGACAGCTCAAGAGACCCAGTACTTC.

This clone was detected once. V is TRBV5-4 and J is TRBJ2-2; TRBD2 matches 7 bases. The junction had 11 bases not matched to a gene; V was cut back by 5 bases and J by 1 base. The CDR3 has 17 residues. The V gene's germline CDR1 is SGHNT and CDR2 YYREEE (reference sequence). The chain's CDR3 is CASRPGGTGGNTGELFF. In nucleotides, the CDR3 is TGTGCCAGCAGACCCGGGGGGACGGGCGGGAACACCGGGGAGCTGTTTTTT.

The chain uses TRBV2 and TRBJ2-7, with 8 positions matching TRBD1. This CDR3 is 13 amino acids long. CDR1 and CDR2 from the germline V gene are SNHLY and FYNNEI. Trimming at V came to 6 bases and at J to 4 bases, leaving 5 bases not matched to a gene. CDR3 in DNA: TGTGCCAGCAGGGCCGGGACAGGTTACGAGCAGTACTTC. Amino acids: CASRAGTGYEQYF.

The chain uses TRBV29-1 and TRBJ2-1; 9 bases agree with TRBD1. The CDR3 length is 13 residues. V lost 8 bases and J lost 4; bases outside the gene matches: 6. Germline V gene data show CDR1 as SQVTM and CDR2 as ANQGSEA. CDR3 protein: CSTGTGTYNEQFF. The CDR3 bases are TGCAGCACCGGGACAGGGACTTACAATGAGCAGTTCTTC.